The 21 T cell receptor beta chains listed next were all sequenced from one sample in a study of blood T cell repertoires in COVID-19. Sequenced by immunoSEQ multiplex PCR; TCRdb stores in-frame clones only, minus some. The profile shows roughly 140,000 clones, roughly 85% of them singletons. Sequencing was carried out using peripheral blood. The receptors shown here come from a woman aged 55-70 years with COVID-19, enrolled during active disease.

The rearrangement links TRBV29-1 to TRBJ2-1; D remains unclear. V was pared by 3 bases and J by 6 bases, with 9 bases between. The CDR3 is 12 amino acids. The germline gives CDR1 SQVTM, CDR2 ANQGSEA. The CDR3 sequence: CSVDTRVNEQFF. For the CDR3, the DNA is TGCAGCGTTGATACTCGCGTCAATGAGCAGTTCTTC.

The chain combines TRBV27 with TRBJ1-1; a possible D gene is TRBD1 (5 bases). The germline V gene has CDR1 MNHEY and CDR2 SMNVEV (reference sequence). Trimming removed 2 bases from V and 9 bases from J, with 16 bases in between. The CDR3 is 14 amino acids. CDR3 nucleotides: TGTGCCAGCAGTTTAAATGCGGGGCATACTAAAGCTTTCTTT. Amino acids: CASSLNAGHTKAFF.

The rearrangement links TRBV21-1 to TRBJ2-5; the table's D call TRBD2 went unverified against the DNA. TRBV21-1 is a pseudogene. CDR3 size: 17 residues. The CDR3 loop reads CASSKDPGGGDQETQYF. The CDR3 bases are TGTGCCAGCAGCAAAGACCCGGGCGGGGGGGATCAAGAGACCCAGTACTTC.

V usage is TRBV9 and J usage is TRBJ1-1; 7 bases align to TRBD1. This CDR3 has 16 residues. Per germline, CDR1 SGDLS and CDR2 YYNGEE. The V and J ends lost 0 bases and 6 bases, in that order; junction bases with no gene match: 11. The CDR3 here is CASSVGFDRVTAEAFF. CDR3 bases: TGTGCCAGCAGCGTAGGGTTTGACAGGGTTACTGCTGAAGCTTTCTTT.

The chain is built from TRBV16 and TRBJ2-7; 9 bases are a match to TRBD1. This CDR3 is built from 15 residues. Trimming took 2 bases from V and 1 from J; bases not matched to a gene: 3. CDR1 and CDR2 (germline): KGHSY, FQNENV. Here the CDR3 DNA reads TGTGCCAGCAGCCAACCGGGACAGGGTTCCTACGAGCAGTACTTC. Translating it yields CASSQPGQGSYEQYF.

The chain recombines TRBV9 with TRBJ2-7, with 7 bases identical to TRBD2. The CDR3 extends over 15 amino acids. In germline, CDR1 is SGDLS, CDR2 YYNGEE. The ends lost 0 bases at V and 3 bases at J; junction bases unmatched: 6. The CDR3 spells CASSVAAAGHYEQYF. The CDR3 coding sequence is TGTGCCAGCAGCGTAGCGGCAGCGGGGCACTACGAGCAGTACTTC.

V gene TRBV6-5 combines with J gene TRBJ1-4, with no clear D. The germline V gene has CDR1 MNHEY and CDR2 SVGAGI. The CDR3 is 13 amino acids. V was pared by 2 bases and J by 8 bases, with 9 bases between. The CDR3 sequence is CASSYGLEEKLFF. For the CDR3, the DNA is TGTGCCAGCAGTTACGGGCTCGAAGAAAAACTGTTTTTT.

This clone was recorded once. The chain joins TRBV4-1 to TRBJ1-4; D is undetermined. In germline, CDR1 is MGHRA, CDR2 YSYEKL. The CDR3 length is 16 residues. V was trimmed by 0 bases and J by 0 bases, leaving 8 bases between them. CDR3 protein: CASSQEARATNEKLFF. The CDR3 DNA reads TGCGCCAGCAGCCAAGAGGCCCGGGCAACTAATGAAAAACTGTTTTTT.

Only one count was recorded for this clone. For the CDR3, the DNA is TGTGCCAGCAGTGTATCAACTCCCCAGCCCCAGCATTTT. Residues: CASSVSTPQPQHF. The chain recombines TRBV2 with TRBJ1-5; D not certain. The V gene lost 4 bases and the J gene lost 7 bases, with 11 bases spanning the gap. CDR3 size: 13 residues. CDR1 and CDR2 (germline): SNHLY, FYNNEI.

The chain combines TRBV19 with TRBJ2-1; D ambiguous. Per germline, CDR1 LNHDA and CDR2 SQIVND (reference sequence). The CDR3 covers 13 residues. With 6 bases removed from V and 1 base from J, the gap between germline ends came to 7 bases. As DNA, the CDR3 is TGTGCCAGTAGCTCCCGTTCCTACAATGAGCAGTTCTTC. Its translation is CASSSRSYNEQFF.

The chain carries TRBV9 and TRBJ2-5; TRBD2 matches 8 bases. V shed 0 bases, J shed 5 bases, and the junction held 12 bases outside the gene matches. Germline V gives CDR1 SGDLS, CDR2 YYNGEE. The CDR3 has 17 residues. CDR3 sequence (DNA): TGTGCCAGCAGCGTAGCGGACGGGGGGGCAGGTATGGAGACCCAGTACTTC. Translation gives CASSVADGGAGMETQYF.

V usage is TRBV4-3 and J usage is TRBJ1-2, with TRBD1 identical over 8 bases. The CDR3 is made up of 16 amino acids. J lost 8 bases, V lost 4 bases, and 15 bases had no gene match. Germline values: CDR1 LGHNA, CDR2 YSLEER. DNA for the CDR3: TGCGCCAGCAGCCGGGGGTCAGGGGGCCCTGTAGGGGGCTACACCTTC. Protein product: CASSRGSGGPVGGYTF.

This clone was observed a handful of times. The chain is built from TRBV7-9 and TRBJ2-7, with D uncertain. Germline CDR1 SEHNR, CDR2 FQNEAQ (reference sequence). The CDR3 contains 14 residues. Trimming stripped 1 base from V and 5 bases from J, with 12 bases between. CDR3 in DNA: TGTGCCAGCAGCTTAGATCAGGCCCCTAACGAGCAGTACTTC. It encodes CASSLDQAPNEQYF.

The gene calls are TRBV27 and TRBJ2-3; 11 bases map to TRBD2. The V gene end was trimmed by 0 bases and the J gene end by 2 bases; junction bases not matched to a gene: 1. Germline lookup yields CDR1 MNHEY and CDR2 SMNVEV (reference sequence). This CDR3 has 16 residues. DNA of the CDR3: TGTGCCAGCAGTTTATCTAGCGGGGGGGTCACAGATACGCAGTATTTT. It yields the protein CASSLSSGGVTDTQYF.

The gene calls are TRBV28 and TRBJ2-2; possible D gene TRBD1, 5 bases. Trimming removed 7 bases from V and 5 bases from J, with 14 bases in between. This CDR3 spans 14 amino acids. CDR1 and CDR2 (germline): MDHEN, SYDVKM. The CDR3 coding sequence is TGTGCCAGCATCTCAGGGTCCGGGACCGGGGAGCTGTTTTTT. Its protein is CASISGSGTGELFF.

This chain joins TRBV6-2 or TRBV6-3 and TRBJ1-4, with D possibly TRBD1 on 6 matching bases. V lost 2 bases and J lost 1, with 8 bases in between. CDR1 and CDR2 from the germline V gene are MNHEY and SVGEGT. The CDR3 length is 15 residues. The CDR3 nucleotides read TGTGCCAGCAGTTACGGGACACAAACTAATGAAAAACTGTTTTTT. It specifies CASSYGTQTNEKLFF.

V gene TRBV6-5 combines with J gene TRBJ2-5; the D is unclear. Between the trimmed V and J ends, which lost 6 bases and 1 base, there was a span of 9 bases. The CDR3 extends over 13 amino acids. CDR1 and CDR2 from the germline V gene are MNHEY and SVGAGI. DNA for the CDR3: TGTGCCAGCAGGAAGCACAGCCAAGAGACCCAGTACTTC. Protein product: CASRKHSQETQYF.

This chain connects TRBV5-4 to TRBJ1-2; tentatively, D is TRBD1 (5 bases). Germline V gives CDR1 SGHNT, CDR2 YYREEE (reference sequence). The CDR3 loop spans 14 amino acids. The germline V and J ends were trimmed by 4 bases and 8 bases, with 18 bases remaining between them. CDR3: CASSRPQGVEGYTF. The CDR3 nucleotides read TGTGCCAGCAGCCGCCCCCAAGGGGTGGAAGGCTACACCTTC.

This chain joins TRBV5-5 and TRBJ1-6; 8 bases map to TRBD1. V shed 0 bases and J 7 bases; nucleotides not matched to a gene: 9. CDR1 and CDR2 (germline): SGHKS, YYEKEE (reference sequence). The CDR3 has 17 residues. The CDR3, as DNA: TGTGCCAGCAGCTTGGAGGAGCAGGGGGCTTACAATTCACCCCTCCACTTT. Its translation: CASSLEEQGAYNSPLHF. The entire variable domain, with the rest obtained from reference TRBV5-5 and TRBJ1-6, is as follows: DAGVTQSPTHLIKTRGQQVTLRCSPISGHKSVSWYQQVLGQGPQFIFQYYEKEERGRGNFPDRFSARQFPNYSSELNVNALLLGDSALYLCASSLEEQGAYNSPLHFGNGTRLTVT.

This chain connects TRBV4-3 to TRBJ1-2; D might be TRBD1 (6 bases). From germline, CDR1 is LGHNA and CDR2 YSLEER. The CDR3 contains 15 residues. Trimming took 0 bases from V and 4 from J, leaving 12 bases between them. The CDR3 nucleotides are TGCGCCAGCAGCCAAGATCGTTTGGACAGCTATGGCTACACCTTC. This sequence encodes CASSQDRLDSYGYTF.

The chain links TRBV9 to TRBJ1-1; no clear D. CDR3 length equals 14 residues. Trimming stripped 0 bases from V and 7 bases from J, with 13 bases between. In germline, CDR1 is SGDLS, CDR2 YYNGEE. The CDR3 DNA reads TGTGCCAGCAGCGTAGCTCGGTTTGGCGGTGAAGCTTTCTTT. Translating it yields CASSVARFGGEAFF.